This paragraph reports one T cell receptor beta chain. As yet, its antigen is unknown. The entry originates in a study of spatial heterogeneity in lung cancer. Study-wide context: Available PBMC from follow-up, collected a median of roughly 24 months after resection, underwent sequencing. Among detected sequences, beta-chain ones consistently exceeded alpha-chain ones in number. The study's findings and limits: In blood, ubiquitous expanded tumor TCRs appeared more at resection than follow-up.

TCRdb redid the calling of the 5' RACE reads with MiXCR, one entry per CDR3 protein. The repertoire has 110,000 or so distinct CDR3 sequences, about 10% of them found once; the top ten carry approximately 25%. Time point in this sample: blood at routine non-recurrence follow-up after resection. The source was PBMCs, collected at follow-up. The clonotype originates from a female donor with early-stage non-small cell lung cancer.

This CDR3 is CASATGYGEKLFF. For the CDR3, the DNA is TGTGCCAGCGCGACAGGATACGGGGAAAAACTGTTTTTT. The rearrangement uses TRBV27 and TRBJ1-4; a weak D match, TRBD1 (6 bases). Germline loops: CDR1 MNHEY, CDR2 SMNVEV (reference sequence). The V end was cut by 8 bases, the J end by 8 bases, with 15 bases between. The CDR3 has 13 residues.